What follows are 26 T cell receptor beta chains derived from one specimen sequenced in a study of cytomegalovirus exposure and HLA in healthy donors. In the PCR, 60 Vbeta and 13 Jbeta primers were used. Assay used: immunoSEQ multiplex PCR; TCRdb lists only in-frame clones, some missing. The sample consists of 150,000 or so clones, around 77% of them appearing once. The sequencing sample was made of PBMCs. These TCRs come from a man aged 35 to 55 in good health and CMV-seronegative.

The chain is built from TRBV7-9 and TRBJ2-1; D is possibly TRBD2 (6 bases). The germline V gene encodes CDR1 SEHNR and CDR2 FQNEAQ (reference sequence). The CDR3 is 17 residues long. Trimming stripped 2 bases from V and 2 bases from J, with 16 bases between. In nucleotides, the CDR3 is TGTGCCAGCAGCTTACCCCTTAGACTAGACCCCTACAATGAGCAGTTCTTC. Protein product: CASSLPLRLDPYNEQFF.

With respect to this clone: The junction and the germline gene differ at one end; a read error may be behind it. The chain combines TRBV10-3 with TRBJ2-6; D not resolved. CDR1 ENHRY and CDR2 SYGVKD come from the germline V gene. The CDR3 extends over 13 amino acids. Here the CDR3 DNA reads TGTGCCATCAGTCCTCGTGAGGCCAACGGCCTGACTTTC. This translates into CAISPREANGLTF.

The chain couples TRBV7-2 to TRBJ2-7, with D perhaps matching TRBD2 (5 bases). Germline V lookup: CDR1 SGHTA, CDR2 FQGNSA. CDR3 length: 14 amino acids. V gave up 0 bases and J gave up 2 bases, with 8 bases separating them. The CDR3 spells CASSLAGAAYEQYV. The CDR3 DNA reads as TGTGCCAGCAGCTTAGCGGGAGCCGCCTACGAGCAGTACGTC.

The chain recombines TRBV27 with TRBJ2-2, with D possibly TRBD2 on 6 matching bases. The CDR3 is 16 residues long. V lost 6 bases, J lost 2 bases, and 16 bases lay in between. Looked up from germline, CDR1 is MNHEY and CDR2 is SMNVEV (reference sequence). CDR3 sequence reads: CASRRGGIFNTGELFF. The CDR3 nucleotides are TGTGCCAGCAGGAGAGGCGGGATCTTTAACACCGGGGAGCTGTTTTTT.

The chain joins TRBV5-6 to TRBJ1-2, with a tentative D call TRBD1 (5 bases). The CDR3 has 15 amino acids. CDR1 and CDR2 from the germline V gene are SGHDT and YYEEEE. V was cut by 0 bases and J by 2 bases, with 11 bases left in between. CDR3 DNA sequence: TGTGCCAGCAGCTTGGGTTCAGGGAGGAACTATGGCTACACCTTC. As protein: CASSLGSGRNYGYTF.

The V call is TRBV7-2, the J call TRBJ1-5; D remains ambiguous. Germline-derived CDR1 and CDR2 are SGHTA and FQGNSA. The CDR3 runs 16 residues. V lost 1 base, J lost 4 bases, and 14 bases lay in between. The CDR3 loop reads CASSLGPAGANQPQHF. The DNA of the CDR3 is TGTGCCAGCAGCTTAGGTCCGGCGGGCGCAAATCAGCCCCAGCATTTT.

CDR3: CASSYSGTGVGYTF. The DNA for the CDR3 is TGTGCCAGCAGTTACTCGGGGACAGGGGTTGGCTACACCTTC. The chain couples TRBV6-5 to TRBJ1-2, with 10 bases identical to TRBD1. Germline CDR1 reads MNHEY; CDR2 reads SVGAGI. V shed 0 bases, J shed 7 bases, and the junction held 2 bases outside the gene matches. There are 14 residues in the CDR3.

This chain connects TRBV19 to TRBJ2-5; D is perhaps TRBD2 (5 bases). In germline, CDR1 is LNHDA, CDR2 SQIVND (reference sequence). This CDR3 comprises 14 residues. Between the trimmed V and J ends, which lost 1 base and 4 bases, there was a span of 10 bases. The CDR3 reads CASSIAGSGETQYF. In nucleotides, the CDR3 is TGTGCCAGTAGTATAGCGGGCAGCGGAGAGACCCAGTACTTC.

This chain connects TRBV5-6 to TRBJ2-1; D gene uncertain. CDR3 size: 14 residues. The V gene lost 4 bases and the J gene lost 6 bases, with 14 bases spanning the gap. The germline gives CDR1 SGHDT, CDR2 YYEEEE. This CDR3 reads CASSPEEPSNEQFF. The CDR3 DNA sequence: TGTGCCAGCAGCCCCGAGGAACCTAGCAATGAGCAGTTCTTC.

This clone occurred once. The rearrangement links TRBV11-2 to TRBJ1-3, with 8 bases identical to TRBD1. With 3 bases clipped from V and 3 bases from J, the junction kept 1 base outside the gene matches. Germline V gene lookup returns CDR1 SGHAT and CDR2 FQNNGV. The CDR3 has 14 residues. The CDR3 sequence is CASSFRGLGNTIYF. CDR3 nucleotide sequence: TGTGCCAGCAGCTTCAGGGGGCTTGGAAACACCATATATTTT.

The chain carries TRBV4-2 and TRBJ2-7; 7 bases match TRBD2. CDR3 length equals 19 residues. Germline V gene data show CDR1 as LGHNA and CDR2 as YNFKEQ. Germline trimming cut 0 bases from V and 3 bases from J; bases unmatched to any gene: 17. The CDR3: CASSQEPRLYGGRSYEQYF. The CDR3 coding sequence is TGTGCCAGCAGCCAAGAGCCCCGATTGTATGGCGGGAGAAGCTACGAGCAGTACTTC.

The rearrangement uses TRBV27 and TRBJ2-3; TRBD2 is a possible D gene (6 bases). Germline CDR1 MNHEY, CDR2 SMNVEV (reference sequence). This CDR3 comprises 14 residues. Trimming took 3 bases from V and 1 from J, leaving 8 bases between them. CDR3 nucleotide sequence: TGTGCCAGCAGTTTGGGGGGAGGCACAGATACGCAGTATTTT. Translating gives CASSLGGGTDTQYF.

The genes are TRBV7-6 and TRBJ2-7, with a weak D call TRBD1 (5 bases). The length of the CDR3 is 14 residues. Deletions cut 3 bases from V and 5 bases from J, with 14 bases between. The germline V gene encodes CDR1 SGHVS and CDR2 FNYEAQ. The CDR3 region has the DNA TGTGCCAGCAGCTTCAATCAGGGAACCCACGAGCAGTACTTC. The encoded protein is CASSFNQGTHEQYF. Filled out from reference TRBV7-6 and TRBJ2-7, the complete variable domain reads GAGVSQSPRYKVTKRGQDVALRCDPISGHVSLYWYRQALGQGPEFLTYFNYEAQQDKSGLPNDRFSAERPEGSISTLTIQRTEQRDSAMYRCASSFNQGTHEQYFGPGTRLTVT.

The CDR3 DNA follows: TGTGCCAGCAGTGCTAGGGACAGGGAAGGGCAGTATTTT. Translating it yields CASSARDREGQYF. This chain joins TRBV6-1 and TRBJ2-3; 9 bases line up with TRBD1. Germline V gives CDR1 MNHNS, CDR2 SASEGT. The CDR3 loop spans 13 amino acids. With V trimmed by 4 bases and J by 11 bases, 7 bases remained unmatched.

This clone was seen once. The chain joins TRBV7-3 to TRBJ1-2; D is uncertain. CDR1 and CDR2 (germline): SGHTA, FQGTGA. The CDR3 contains 13 residues. The V and J ends lost 0 bases and 6 bases respectively, with 8 bases between them. In DNA, the CDR3 is TGTGCCAGCAGCTTAACGGCAGGAAATGGCTACACCTTC. Encoded protein: CASSLTAGNGYTF.

The gene calls are TRBV19 and TRBJ2-4; TRBD2 might be the D (6 bases). Trimming shortened V by 6 bases and J by 9 bases, and 15 bases separated the two germline ends. The CDR3 has 13 amino acids. CDR1 and CDR2 (germline): LNHDA, SQIVND (reference sequence). The CDR3 loop reads CASSPGPGSIQYF. The CDR3 nucleotides are TGTGCCAGTAGCCCCGGACCCGGGAGCATTCAGTACTTC.

The chain links TRBV19 to TRBJ2-4, with D hard to call. V shed 3 bases and J shed 3 bases, with 9 bases lying between them. Per the germline V gene, CDR1 is LNHDA and CDR2 is SQIVND (reference sequence). CDR3 length equals 14 residues. The CDR3 DNA sequence: TGTGCCAGTAGTATCTACGCGAACAAAAACATTCAGTACTTC. Its translation: CASSIYANKNIQYF.

This chain connects TRBV28 to TRBJ1-1, with TRBD1 matching 8 bases. Germline CDR1 reads MDHEN; CDR2 reads SYDVKM. The CDR3 has 14 residues. V shed 6 bases and J 10 bases; nucleotides not matched to a gene: 13. In DNA form, the CDR3 reads TGTGCCAGCAGACGACCGGGACAGGTTATCTCAGCTTTCTTT. Amino acid sequence: CASRRPGQVISAFF.

The V gene is TRBV7-9, the J gene TRBJ1-2, with 7 bases identical to TRBD1. Trimming removed 6 bases from V and 8 bases from J; junction bases left unmatched: 12. Looked up from germline, CDR1 is SEHNR and CDR2 is FQNEAQ (reference sequence). The CDR3 is 14 residues long. The CDR3: CASRPVGGAEGYTF. The CDR3 DNA follows: TGTGCCAGCAGGCCCGTAGGGGGCGCCGAAGGCTACACCTTC. Full variable domain (rest looked up from reference TRBV7-9 and TRBJ1-2): DTGVSQNPRHKITKRGQNVTFRCDPISEHNRLYWYRQTLGQGPEFLTYFQNEAQLEKSRLLSDRFSAERPKGSFSTLEIQRTEQGDSAMYLCASRPVGGAEGYTFGSGTRLTVV.

The table lists this clone with a few counts. This chain links TRBV29-1 with TRBJ2-7; the match to TRBD1 covers 7 bases. J was trimmed by 0 bases and V by 8 bases; bases with no gene match: 10. The CDR3 contains 14 residues. Germline CDR1 SQVTM, CDR2 ANQGSEA. CDR3 protein: CSTGQPRSSYEQYV. The CDR3 nucleotides are TGCAGCACGGGACAGCCAAGGAGCTCCTACGAGCAGTACGTC.

There are a few counts of this clone. The chain combines TRBV19 with TRBJ1-1; possibly TRBD1 for D (6 bases). The CDR3 loop spans 14 amino acids. Trimming removed 5 bases from V and 0 bases from J, with 10 bases in between. The germline V gene has CDR1 LNHDA and CDR2 SQIVND (reference sequence). CDR3 amino acids: CASSLTGLNTEAFF. The CDR3 region has the DNA TGTGCCAGTAGTCTTACAGGGCTGAACACTGAAGCTTTCTTT.

This clone was observed a handful of times. The rearrangement joins TRBV29-1 to TRBJ2-7; 11 nucleotides match TRBD1. Germline values: CDR1 SQVTM, CDR2 ANQGSEA. V was pared by 6 bases and J by 6 bases, with 4 bases of the junction left unmatched. The CDR3 length is 12 residues. The CDR3 here is CSVTGTGGEQYV. The CDR3 DNA follows: TGCAGCGTGACCGGGACAGGGGGCGAGCAGTACGTC.

The V gene is TRBV7-6, the J gene TRBJ2-7, with TRBD1 matching 7 bases. V lost 4 bases, J lost 2 bases, and 5 bases stayed unmatched. This CDR3 region has 14 residues. CDR1 and CDR2 (germline): SGHVS, FNYEAQ. The CDR3: CASSSTGAAYEQYF. The CDR3 DNA is TGTGCCAGCAGCTCCACAGGGGCGGCCTACGAGCAGTACTTC.

The chain has TRBV27 and TRBJ2-2; 10 bases are a match to TRBD2. The CDR3 extends over 19 amino acids. Germline loops: CDR1 MNHEY, CDR2 SMNVEV (reference sequence). The V segment lost 4 bases and the J segment 5 bases; nucleotides outside the gene matches: 16. CDR3 nucleotide sequence: TGTGCCAGCAGTTCAAGCTCCTCGGGACTAGCGTTATATACCGGGGAGCTGTTTTTT. Translated, it gives CASSSSSSGLALYTGELFF.

This clone appeared once. The chain carries TRBV9 and TRBJ1-5, with D unresolved. Germline V lookup: CDR1 SGDLS, CDR2 YYNGEE. V lost 4 bases and J 6 bases, leaving 17 bases between the germline ends. The CDR3 spans 15 residues. CDR3 in DNA: TGTGCCAGCAGCAGCGGACCGAGAAGCGGTCAGCCCCAGCATTTT. Encoded protein: CASSSGPRSGQPQHF.

This clone was seen a few times. The CDR3 sequence: CSVEERGMDMNEQFF. CDR3 bases: TGCAGCGTTGAAGAGCGGGGTATGGATATGAATGAGCAGTTCTTC. The chain joins TRBV29-1 to TRBJ2-1, with a tentative D call TRBD2 (6 bases). Per germline, CDR1 SQVTM and CDR2 ANQGSEA. This CDR3 is 15 amino acids long. Deletions cut 0 bases from V and 7 bases from J, with 16 bases between.